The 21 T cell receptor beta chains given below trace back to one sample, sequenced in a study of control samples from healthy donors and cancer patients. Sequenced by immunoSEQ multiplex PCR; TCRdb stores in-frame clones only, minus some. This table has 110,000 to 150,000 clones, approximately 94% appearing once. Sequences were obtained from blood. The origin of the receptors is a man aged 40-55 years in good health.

The CDR3 is CASSLGGAGNEKLFF. CDR3 sequence (DNA): TGTGCCAGCAGCTTAGGGGGGGCGGGTAATGAAAAACTGTTTTTT. V usage is TRBV7-8 and J usage is TRBJ1-4; a possible D gene is TRBD1 (6 bases). V lost 1 base and J 4 bases, leaving 10 bases between the germline ends. The CDR3 consists of 15 residues. Germline V CDR1 and CDR2: SGHVS, FQNEAQ. The whole variable domain, remainder taken from reference TRBV7-8 and TRBJ1-4, is GAGVSQSPRYKVAKRGQDVALRCDPISGHVSLFWYQQALGQGPEFLTYFQNEAQLDKSGLPSDRFFAERPEGSVSTLKIQRTQQEDSAVYLCASSLGGAGNEKLFFGSGTQLSVL.

CDR3 region: CARTSGRSNEQFF. CDR3 sequence (DNA): TGTGCCAGAACTAGCGGGAGGAGCAATGAGCAGTTCTTC. The V call is TRBV27, the J call TRBJ2-1; 12 bases fit TRBD2. J was trimmed by 6 bases and V by 9 bases; bases with no gene match: 3. This CDR3 spans 13 amino acids. Germline lookup yields CDR1 MNHEY and CDR2 SMNVEV (reference sequence).

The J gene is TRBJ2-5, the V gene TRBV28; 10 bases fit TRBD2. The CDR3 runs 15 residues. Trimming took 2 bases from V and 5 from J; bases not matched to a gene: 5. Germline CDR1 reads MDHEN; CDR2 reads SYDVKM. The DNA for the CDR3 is TGTGCCAGCAGTTTAATTTCTAGCGGGAGCGAGACCCAGTACTTC. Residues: CASSLISSGSETQYF.

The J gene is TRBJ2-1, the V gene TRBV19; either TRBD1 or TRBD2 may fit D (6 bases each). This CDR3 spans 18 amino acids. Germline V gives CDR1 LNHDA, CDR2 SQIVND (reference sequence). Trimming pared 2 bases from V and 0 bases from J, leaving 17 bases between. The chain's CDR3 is CASSITGAGLSSYNEQFF. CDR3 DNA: TGTGCCAGTAGTATAACGGGGGCGGGCTTAAGCTCCTACAATGAGCAGTTCTTC.

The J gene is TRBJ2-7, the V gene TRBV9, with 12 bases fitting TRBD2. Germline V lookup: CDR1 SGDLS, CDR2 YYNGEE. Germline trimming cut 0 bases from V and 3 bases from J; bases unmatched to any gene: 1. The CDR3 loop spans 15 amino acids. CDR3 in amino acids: CASSVGTSGVYEQYF. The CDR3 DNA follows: TGTGCCAGCAGCGTAGGGACTAGCGGGGTCTACGAGCAGTACTTC.

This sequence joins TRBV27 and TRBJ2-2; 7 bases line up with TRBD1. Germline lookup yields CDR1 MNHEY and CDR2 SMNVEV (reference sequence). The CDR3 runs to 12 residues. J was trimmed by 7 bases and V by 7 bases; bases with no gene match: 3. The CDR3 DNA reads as TGTGCCAGCACCACAGGGGTCGGGGAGCTGTTTTTT. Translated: CASTTGVGELFF.

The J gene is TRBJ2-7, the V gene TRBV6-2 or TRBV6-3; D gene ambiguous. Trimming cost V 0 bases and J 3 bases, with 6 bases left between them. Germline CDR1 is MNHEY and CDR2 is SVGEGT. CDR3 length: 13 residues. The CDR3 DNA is TGTGCCAGCAGTTACTCTGGCCACTACGAGCAGTACTTC. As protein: CASSYSGHYEQYF.

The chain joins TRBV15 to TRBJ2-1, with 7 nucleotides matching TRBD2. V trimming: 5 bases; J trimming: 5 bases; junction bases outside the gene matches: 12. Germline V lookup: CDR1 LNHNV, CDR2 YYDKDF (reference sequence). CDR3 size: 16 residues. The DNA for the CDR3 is TGTGCCACCAGCGGCGAAACCGGGACTATAAACAATGAGCAGTTCTTC. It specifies CATSGETGTINNEQFF.

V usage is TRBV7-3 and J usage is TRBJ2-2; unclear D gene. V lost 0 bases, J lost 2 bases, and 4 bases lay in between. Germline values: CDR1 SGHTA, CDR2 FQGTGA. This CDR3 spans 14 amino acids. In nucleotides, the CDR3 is TGTGCCAGCAGCTTAACGCTTAACACCGGGGAGCTGTTTTTT. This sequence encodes CASSLTLNTGELFF.

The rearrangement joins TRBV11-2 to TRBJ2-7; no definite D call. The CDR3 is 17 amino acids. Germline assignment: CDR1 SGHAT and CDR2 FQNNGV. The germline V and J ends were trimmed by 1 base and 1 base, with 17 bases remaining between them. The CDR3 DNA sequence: TGTGCCAGCAGCTTAGGGGAACGGAGTTCGCGGTCCTACGAGCAGTACTTC. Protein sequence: CASSLGERSSRSYEQYF.

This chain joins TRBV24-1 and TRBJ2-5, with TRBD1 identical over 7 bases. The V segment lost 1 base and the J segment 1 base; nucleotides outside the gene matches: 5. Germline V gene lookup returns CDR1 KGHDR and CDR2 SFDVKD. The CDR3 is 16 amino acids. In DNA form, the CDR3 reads TGTGCCACCAGTGATTTTCGACAGGGTACCCAAGAGACCCAGTACTTC. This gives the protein CATSDFRQGTQETQYF.

The CDR3 loop reads CASSLRTGHTEAFF. DNA of the CDR3: TGTGCCAGCAGTCTCCGAACAGGCCACACTGAAGCTTTCTTT. This chain links TRBV28 with TRBJ1-1, with a possible D match to TRBD1 (5 bases). V was shortened by 5 bases and J by 3 bases, with 13 bases between the two germline ends. The CDR3 runs to 14 residues. Germline CDR1 is MDHEN and CDR2 is SYDVKM.

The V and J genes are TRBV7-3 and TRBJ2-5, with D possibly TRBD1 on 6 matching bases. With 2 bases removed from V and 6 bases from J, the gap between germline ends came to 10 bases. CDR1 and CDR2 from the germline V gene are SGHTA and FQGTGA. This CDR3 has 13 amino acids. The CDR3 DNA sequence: TGTGCCAGCAGCTTATCAGGGGCAAAGACCCAGTACTTC. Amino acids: CASSLSGAKTQYF.

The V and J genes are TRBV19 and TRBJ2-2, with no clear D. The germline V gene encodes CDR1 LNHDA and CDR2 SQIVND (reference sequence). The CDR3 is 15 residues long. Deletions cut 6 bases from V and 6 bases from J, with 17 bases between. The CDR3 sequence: CASSPRRQRAGELFF. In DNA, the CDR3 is TGTGCCAGTAGCCCCCGTAGGCAGCGCGCCGGGGAGCTGTTTTTT.

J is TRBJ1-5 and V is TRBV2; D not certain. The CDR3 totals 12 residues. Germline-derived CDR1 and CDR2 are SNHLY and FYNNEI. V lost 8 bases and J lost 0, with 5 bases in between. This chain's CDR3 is CASDGSNQPQHF. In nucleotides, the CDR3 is TGTGCCAGCGACGGTAGCAATCAGCCCCAGCATTTT.

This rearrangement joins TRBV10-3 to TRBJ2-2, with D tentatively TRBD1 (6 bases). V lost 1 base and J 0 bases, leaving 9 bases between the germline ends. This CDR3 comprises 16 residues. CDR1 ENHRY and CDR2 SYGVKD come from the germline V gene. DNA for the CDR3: TGTGCCATCAGTGAGTGGGGGACATCGAACACCGGGGAGCTGTTTTTT. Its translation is CAISEWGTSNTGELFF.

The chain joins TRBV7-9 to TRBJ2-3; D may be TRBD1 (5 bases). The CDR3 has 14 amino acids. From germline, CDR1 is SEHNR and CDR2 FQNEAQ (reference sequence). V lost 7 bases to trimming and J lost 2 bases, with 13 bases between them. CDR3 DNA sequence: TGTGCCAGCATACAGGCTACTGACACAGATACGCAGTATTTT. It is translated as CASIQATDTDTQYF.

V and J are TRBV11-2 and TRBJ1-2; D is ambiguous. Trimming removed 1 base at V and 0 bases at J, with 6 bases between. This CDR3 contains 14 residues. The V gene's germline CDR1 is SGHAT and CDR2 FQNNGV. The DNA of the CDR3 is TGTGCCAGCAGCTTAGGGGAAACTAACTATGGCTACACCTTC. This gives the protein CASSLGETNYGYTF. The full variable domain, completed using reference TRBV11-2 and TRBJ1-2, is EAGVAQSPRYKIIEKRQSVAFWCNPISGHATLYWYQQILGQGPKLLIQFQNNGVVDDSQLPKDRFSAERLKGVDSTLKIQPAKLEDSAVYLCASSLGETNYGYTFGSGTRLTVV.

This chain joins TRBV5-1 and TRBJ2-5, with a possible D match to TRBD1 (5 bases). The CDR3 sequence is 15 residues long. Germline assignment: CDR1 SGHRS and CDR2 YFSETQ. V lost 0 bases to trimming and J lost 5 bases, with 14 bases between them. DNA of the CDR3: TGCGCCAGCAGCTTGGCCTCGGCAGGGCACGAGACCCAGTACTTC. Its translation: CASSLASAGHETQYF.

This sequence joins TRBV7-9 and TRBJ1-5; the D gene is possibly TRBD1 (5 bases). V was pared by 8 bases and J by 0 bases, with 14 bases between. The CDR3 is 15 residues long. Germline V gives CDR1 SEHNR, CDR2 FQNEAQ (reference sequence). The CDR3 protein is CASSNGGNSNQPQHF. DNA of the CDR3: TGTGCCAGCTCTAATGGGGGGAATAGCAATCAGCCCCAGCATTTT.

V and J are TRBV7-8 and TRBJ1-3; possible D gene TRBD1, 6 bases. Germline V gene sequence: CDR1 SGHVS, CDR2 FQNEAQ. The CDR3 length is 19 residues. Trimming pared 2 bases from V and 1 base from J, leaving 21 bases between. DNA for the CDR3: TGTGCCAGCAGCTTAATAACAGGGCCCACAGCTCTATCTGGAAACACCATATATTTT. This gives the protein CASSLITGPTALSGNTIYF.